Following are 30 T cell receptor beta chains from one sample sequenced in a study of blood T cell repertoires in COVID-19. Some clones are missing from TCRdb's copy, which holds only in-frame ones; the method was immunoSEQ multiplex PCR. The sample yields roughly 200,000 clones, 82% seen once. Material: peripheral blood. These receptors were taken from a woman aged 60 to 75 with COVID-19, enrolled during active disease.

This chain links TRBV14 with TRBJ2-7, with D perhaps matching TRBD1 (5 bases). Deletions cut 3 bases from V and 2 bases from J, with 11 bases between. The germline gives CDR1 SGHDN, CDR2 FVKESK. This CDR3 has 14 amino acids. The CDR3 DNA is TGTGCCAGCAGCCAGGGGTTGGGGCCCTACGAGCAGTACTTC. The encoded protein is CASSQGLGPYEQYF. Combining the CDR3 with reference TRBV14 and TRBJ2-7 gives the whole variable domain EAGVTQFPSHSVIEKGQTVTLRCDPISGHDNLYWYRRVMGKEIKFLLHFVKESKQDESGMPNNRFLAERTGGTYSTLKVQPAELEDSGVYFCASSQGLGPYEQYFGPGTRLTVT.

The chain couples TRBV11-2 to TRBJ1-3, with TRBD1 identical over 7 bases. The CDR3 length is 15 residues. Germline-derived CDR1 and CDR2 are SGHAT and FQNNGV. V trimming: 2 bases; J trimming: 8 bases; junction bases outside the gene matches: 9. The CDR3 loop reads CASSLNRQGVDTIYF. CDR3 nucleotides: TGTGCCAGCAGCTTAAACCGACAGGGTGTGGACACCATATATTTT.

This chain joins TRBV6-5 and TRBJ1-1; 7 bases are a match to TRBD1. Germline V lookup: CDR1 MNHEY, CDR2 SVGAGI. This CDR3 is built from 14 residues. With 5 bases clipped from V and 5 bases from J, the junction kept 8 bases outside the gene matches. The CDR3 region is CASSQRQGRTEAFF. As DNA, the CDR3 is TGTGCCAGCAGTCAACGACAGGGTAGGACTGAAGCTTTCTTT.

V usage is TRBV4-2 and J usage is TRBJ1-6; tentative D call: TRBD1 (6 bases). Trimming took off 1 base at V and 8 bases at J, with 18 bases between the two ends. Germline-derived CDR1 and CDR2 are LGHNA and YNFKEQ. The CDR3 consists of 17 residues. The CDR3 protein is CASSQGGPGRYDSPLHF. In nucleotides, the CDR3 is TGTGCCAGCAGCCAAGGGGGGCCGGGGCGATATGATTCACCCCTCCACTTT.

The chain joins TRBV12-3 or TRBV12-4 to TRBJ1-4, with D possibly TRBD1 on 6 matching bases. The CDR3 consists of 11 residues. Trimming shortened V by 8 bases and J by 10 bases, and 11 bases separated the two germline ends. The DNA for the CDR3 is TGTGCCAGCGGCGCAGGGGCAAAACTGTTTTTT. As protein: CASGAGAKLFF.

The chain employs TRBV3-1 (or the pseudogene TRBV3-2) and TRBJ1-2; D might be TRBD1 (6 bases). There are 16 residues in the CDR3. Germline V gene sequence: CDR1 LGHDT, CDR2 YNNKEL (reference sequence). Trimming took 4 bases from V and 3 from J, leaving 18 bases between them. CDR3 nucleotide sequence: TGTGCCAGCAGCCGGTTGGACAGCCAAACTTACTATGGCTACACCTTC. This gives the protein CASSRLDSQTYYGYTF.

The chain employs TRBV9 and TRBJ1-1, with 7 positions matching TRBD1. CDR3 length equals 16 residues. V lost 0 bases to trimming and J lost 1 base; unmatched junction nucleotides: 6. Germline CDR1 reads SGDLS; CDR2 reads YYNGEE. The CDR3 sequence: CASSVGGGWGNTEAFF. CDR3 DNA: TGTGCCAGCAGCGTAGGAGGGGGCTGGGGGAACACTGAAGCTTTCTTT.

This clone was counted between two and nine times. The CDR3 loop is CASSEMGPPSYNEQFF. In DNA, the CDR3 is TGTGCCAGCAGTGAAATGGGGCCCCCCTCCTACAATGAGCAGTTCTTC. V and J are TRBV6-1 and TRBJ2-1; weak D call: TRBD1 (5 bases). Germline V gene sequence: CDR1 MNHNS, CDR2 SASEGT. V dropped 2 bases and J dropped 0 bases, with 11 bases sitting between them. The CDR3 runs 16 residues.

The chain joins TRBV9 to TRBJ1-1; 7 nucleotides align to TRBD1. With V trimmed by 4 bases and J by 3 bases, 3 bases remained unmatched. The germline CDR1 and CDR2 sequences are SGDLS and YYNGEE. The CDR3 totals 13 residues. The CDR3 DNA reads as TGTGCCAGCAGCATAACAGGGGACACTGAAGCTTTCTTT. This codes for CASSITGDTEAFF.

This chain connects TRBV7-3 to TRBJ2-3; tentative D call: TRBD2 (6 bases). Trimming stripped 5 bases from V and 2 bases from J, with 14 bases between. This CDR3 comprises 15 residues. In germline, CDR1 is SGHTA, CDR2 FQGTGA. CDR3 residues: CASSTAGLNTDTQYF. The CDR3, as DNA: TGTGCCAGCAGCACTGCGGGACTTAACACAGATACGCAGTATTTT.

The rearrangement links TRBV27 to TRBJ2-1, with 9 bases that match TRBD2. The CDR3 covers 16 residues. Per the germline V gene, CDR1 is MNHEY and CDR2 is SMNVEV (reference sequence). The V gene end was trimmed by 2 bases and the J gene end by 6 bases; junction bases not matched to a gene: 8. The DNA of the CDR3 is TGTGCCAGCAGTTTACCAGCGGGAGGAGGGGCCAATGAGCAGTTCTTC. It translates to CASSLPAGGGANEQFF.

V and J are TRBV5-6 and TRBJ2-7; possibly TRBD2 for D (6 bases). There are 14 residues in the CDR3. The ends were cut back, 0 bases at V and 3 bases at J, with 10 bases in the middle. CDR1 and CDR2 from the germline V gene are SGHDT and YYEEEE. The CDR3 loop reads CASSLGRGLYEQYV. CDR3 nucleotide sequence: TGTGCCAGCAGCTTGGGGCGGGGCCTCTACGAGCAGTACGTC.

V gene TRBV4-3 combines with J gene TRBJ1-4, with unresolved D. Trimming pared 4 bases from V and 3 bases from J, leaving 12 bases between. This CDR3 has 15 amino acids. From germline, CDR1 is LGHNA and CDR2 YSLEER. The CDR3, as DNA: TGCGCCAGCAGCCGAATCAACCGGGCTAATGAAAAACTGTTTTTT. As protein: CASSRINRANEKLFF.

V gene TRBV5-6 combines with J gene TRBJ2-5; D may be TRBD2 (5 bases). The germline V gene has CDR1 SGHDT and CDR2 YYEEEE. This CDR3 has 15 amino acids. The germline V and J ends were trimmed by 1 base and 5 bases, with 15 bases remaining between them. CDR3 sequence reads: CASSLIQLPGETQYF. CDR3 nucleotides: TGTGCCAGCAGCTTGATACAGTTGCCGGGGGAGACCCAGTACTTC.

The rearrangement links TRBV2 to TRBJ2-1; TRBD2 might be the D (5 bases). CDR1 is SNHLY, CDR2 FYNNEI, per germline. The CDR3 is made up of 14 amino acids. Trimming took 3 bases from V and 4 from J, leaving 10 bases between them. The CDR3: CASSDGVAYNEQFF. In DNA form, the CDR3 reads TGTGCCAGCAGTGACGGGGTAGCTTACAATGAGCAGTTCTTC.

This chain links TRBV27 with TRBJ2-7; D possibly corresponds to TRBD1 (6 bases). The CDR3 has 14 residues. Germline CDR1 is MNHEY and CDR2 is SMNVEV (reference sequence). V was shortened by 4 bases and J by 2 bases, with 12 bases between the two germline ends. In nucleotides, the CDR3 is TGTGCCAGCAGTTCAAGGACAGTAACCTACGAGCAGTACGTC. Protein: CASSSRTVTYEQYV.

This rearrangement joins TRBV11-2 to TRBJ2-5; 8 bases fit TRBD2. Looked up from germline, CDR1 is SGHAT and CDR2 is FQNNGV. The CDR3 runs 16 residues. V lost 1 base, J lost 1 base, and 5 bases stayed unmatched. The CDR3 bases are TGTGCCAGCAGCTTAGGCCAACTAGCGGCCCAAGAGACCCAGTACTTC. It is translated as CASSLGQLAAQETQYF.

This sequence joins TRBV18 and TRBJ1-5; TRBD1 is a possible D gene (6 bases). The CDR3 runs 15 residues. Germline loops: CDR1 KGHSH, CDR2 LQKENI. Deletions cut 3 bases from V and 6 bases from J, with 15 bases between. The CDR3 loop is CASSPKVGAGQPQHF. Here the CDR3 DNA reads TGTGCCAGCTCACCTAAGGTGGGGGCTGGTCAGCCCCAGCATTTT.

The DNA of the CDR3 is TGCGCCAGCAGCTTTTCGGTGCTAGGGACAGGGCCGAGCTCCTATAATTCACCCCTCCACTTT. It yields the protein CASSFSVLGTGPSSYNSPLHF. V gene TRBV5-1 combines with J gene TRBJ1-6; 9 bases are a match to TRBD1. Germline lookup yields CDR1 SGHRS and CDR2 YFSETQ. With V trimmed by 2 bases and J by 0 bases, 15 bases remained unmatched. The CDR3 extends over 21 amino acids. Variable domain in full (rest from reference TRBV5-1 and TRBJ1-6): KAGVTQTPRYLIKTRGQQVTLSCSPISGHRSVSWYQQTPGQGLQFLFEYFSETQRNKGNFPGRFSGRQFSNSRSEMNVSTLELGDSALYLCASSFSVLGTGPSSYNSPLHFGNGTRLTVT.

The chain employs TRBV9 and TRBJ2-1; possible D gene TRBD2, 5 bases. The V gene lost 4 bases and the J gene lost 4 bases, with 12 bases spanning the gap. CDR3 length equals 14 residues. Per the germline V gene, CDR1 is SGDLS and CDR2 is YYNGEE. For the CDR3, the DNA is TGTGCCAGCAGCACCACACTAGATTACAATGAGCAGTTCTTC. As protein: CASSTTLDYNEQFF.

In regard to this clone: Compared with germline, one end of the junction differs, possibly owing to a read error. The chain employs TRBV7-7 and TRBJ2-1, with TRBD2 matching over 8 bases. This CDR3 is built from 15 residues. CDR1 is SSHAT and CDR2 is FNYEAQ in the germline V gene (reference sequence). CDR3 residues: CASSLVGGESDEQFF. CDR3 bases: TGTGCTAGCAGCTTAGTCGGGGGGGAGAGTGATGAGCAGTTCTTC.

This chain uses TRBV4-1 with TRBJ2-5, with D possibly being TRBD1 (7 bases). The germline V gene encodes CDR1 MGHRA and CDR2 YSYEKL. The CDR3 sequence is 15 residues long. V dropped 3 bases and J dropped 6 bases, with 17 bases sitting between them. The CDR3 spells CASSQRDSGGQTQYF. CDR3 in DNA: TGCGCCAGCAGCCAGAGGGACTCAGGGGGTCAGACCCAGTACTTC.

A few counts support this clone. The rearrangement uses TRBV19 and TRBJ1-1; 9 bases are a match to TRBD1. CDR1 is LNHDA and CDR2 is SQIVND in the germline V gene (reference sequence). The trim removed 7 bases at V and 6 bases at J, leaving 18 bases unmatched. This CDR3 is 17 amino acids long. For the CDR3, the DNA is TGTGCCAGTAACTCTGGGACAGGGCGATCGGTCCGTTCTGAAGCTTTCTTT. Its translation is CASNSGTGRSVRSEAFF.

The chain links TRBV6-5 to TRBJ1-1, with 9 bases matching TRBD1. The CDR3 runs to 14 residues. Per the germline V gene, CDR1 is MNHEY and CDR2 is SVGAGI. V was clipped by 7 bases and J by 4 bases; unmatched bases: 7. CDR3 sequence (DNA): TGTGCCAGCATCTGGGACAGGGTCTCCACTGAAGCTTTCTTT. It specifies CASIWDRVSTEAFF.

V gene TRBV5-1 combines with J gene TRBJ1-1, with D tentatively TRBD1 (5 bases). V dropped 4 bases and J dropped 10 bases, with 20 bases sitting between them. From germline, CDR1 is SGHRS and CDR2 YFSETQ. This CDR3 spans 14 amino acids. CDR3 in amino acids: CASSPGGGGRAAFF. Here the CDR3 DNA reads TGCGCCAGCAGCCCCGGCGGGGGGGGAAGGGCAGCTTTCTTT.

The chain has TRBV5-4 and TRBJ1-1; the match to TRBD1 covers 9 bases. There are 14 residues in the CDR3. CDR1 is SGHNT, CDR2 YYREEE, per germline (reference sequence). Trimming at V came to 3 bases and at J to 5 bases, leaving 5 bases not matched to a gene. CDR3 amino acids: CASSYRGRGTEAFF. CDR3 coding DNA: TGTGCCAGCAGCTACAGGGGGCGCGGGACTGAAGCTTTCTTT.

The chain combines TRBV4-1 with TRBJ1-5; D ambiguous. Trimming took off 4 bases at V and 4 bases at J, with 5 bases between the two ends. This CDR3 has 12 residues. Germline CDR1 is MGHRA and CDR2 is YSYEKL. Written as DNA, the CDR3 is TGCGCCAGCAGCCTTCCAAATCAGCCCCAGCATTTT. Its translation: CASSLPNQPQHF.

A note on this clone: An end of the junction does not agree with germline; a read error may underlie this. The chain carries TRBV7-7 and TRBJ2-2; possible D gene TRBD2, 5 bases. The CDR3 has 16 residues. From germline, CDR1 is SSHAT and CDR2 FNYEAQ (reference sequence). The CDR3 loop reads CASSLAPERGTGELFF. The CDR3, as DNA: TGTGCTAGCAGCTTAGCACCGGAACGAGGGACCGGGGAGCTGTTTTTT.

The chain joins TRBV28 to TRBJ1-2, with D perhaps TRBD1 (5 bases). The length of the CDR3 is 14 residues. Germline V gene sequence: CDR1 MDHEN, CDR2 SYDVKM. Trimming removed 6 bases from V and 6 bases from J, with 17 bases in between. Here the CDR3 reads CASSTDPRAHGYTF. The DNA of the CDR3 is TGTGCCAGCAGCACCGACCCCAGGGCTCATGGCTACACCTTC.

This clone was observed once. J is TRBJ1-5 and V is TRBV11-2; D gene unclear. The V gene's germline CDR1 is SGHAT and CDR2 FQNNGV. This CDR3 region has 13 residues. The V gene lost 1 base and the J gene lost 5 bases, with 6 bases spanning the gap. The CDR3 loop is CASSLGRYQPQHF. DNA of the CDR3: TGTGCCAGCAGCTTAGGCAGATATCAGCCCCAGCATTTT.